The 30 T cell receptor beta chains listed next were all sequenced from one sample in a study of T cell changes during pregnancy in multiple sclerosis. Produced via immunoSEQ multiplex PCR; TCRdb's table is partial and in-frame only. The table has tens of thousands of clones, roughly 87% seen once; the top ten hold around 0.76%. Sequencing was performed on CD4+ T cells from peripheral blood mononuclear cells, taken after pregnancy. The receptors were gathered from a female donor in good health, enrolled as a control in a pregnancy study.

The V and J genes are TRBV13 and TRBJ1-3, with D unresolved. V was clipped by 3 bases and J by 1 base, with 10 bases between them. The CDR3 contains 15 residues. CDR1 and CDR2 from the germline V gene are PRHDT and FYEKMQ (reference sequence). CDR3 protein: CASSLTGMSGNTIYF. The CDR3 DNA is TGTGCCAGCAGCTTGACCGGGATGTCTGGAAACACCATATATTTT.

The CDR3 nucleotides are TGTGCCAGCAGCCCCTCCTCGGGACTCACCAATGAGCAGTTCTTC. Its protein is CASSPSSGLTNEQFF. This rearrangement joins TRBV7-3 to TRBJ2-1, with TRBD2 as a possible D gene (6 bases). The CDR3 runs to 15 residues. Trimming left V 5 bases short and J 6 bases short, with 17 bases between. Germline values: CDR1 SGHTA, CDR2 FQGTGA.

The chain uses TRBV19 and TRBJ1-3; D is perhaps TRBD1 (6 bases). This CDR3 contains 13 residues. The germline V and J ends were trimmed by 10 bases and 0 bases, with 10 bases remaining between them. Germline loops: CDR1 LNHDA, CDR2 SQIVND (reference sequence). The CDR3 DNA reads TGTGCCACCCGACAGGCCTCTGGAAACACCATATATTTT. It encodes CATRQASGNTIYF.

This chain connects TRBV13 to TRBJ2-1, with a weak D call TRBD1 (6 bases). The CDR3 loop spans 15 amino acids. Trimming took off 2 bases at V and 4 bases at J, with 12 bases between the two ends. Per the germline V gene, CDR1 is PRHDT and CDR2 is FYEKMQ (reference sequence). This CDR3 is CASSLSRGLYNEQFF. CDR3 DNA sequence: TGTGCCAGCAGCTTAAGCAGGGGCTTATACAATGAGCAGTTCTTC. The full variable domain, in which reference TRBV13 and TRBJ2-1 provide the parts outside the CDR3, is AAGVIQSPRHLIKEKRETATLKCYPIPRHDTVYWYQQGPGQDPQFLISFYEKMQSDKGSIPDRFSAQQFSDYHSELNMSSLELGDSALYFCASSLSRGLYNEQFFGPGTRLTVL.

The chain employs TRBV4-3 and TRBJ1-4, with 8 bases that match TRBD1. CDR1 is LGHNA and CDR2 is YSLEER in the germline V gene. V was pared by 4 bases and J by 5 bases, with 12 bases of the junction left unmatched. The CDR3 spans 17 residues. CDR3: CASSPEGVGTGNEKLFF. As DNA, the CDR3 is TGCGCCAGCAGCCCTGAAGGGGTAGGGACAGGCAATGAAAAACTGTTTTTT.

CDR3 DNA sequence: TGTGCCAGTAGTAGCACAGGAGATTTAGCCAAAAACATTCAGTACTTC. It encodes CASSSTGDLAKNIQYF. The chain has TRBV19 and TRBJ2-4, with D perhaps TRBD1 (5 bases). Trimming stripped 4 bases from V and 0 bases from J, with 13 bases between. CDR3 length: 16 amino acids. In germline, CDR1 is LNHDA, CDR2 SQIVND (reference sequence).

The chain carries TRBV18 and TRBJ2-5, with a tentative D call TRBD2 (5 bases). Trimming shortened V by 3 bases and J by 7 bases, and 12 bases separated the two germline ends. The CDR3 runs 13 residues. Germline lookup yields CDR1 KGHSH and CDR2 LQKENI. CDR3 bases: TGTGCCAGCTCACCCCAGGAGGCAGGGACCCAGTACTTC. It yields the protein CASSPQEAGTQYF.

The chain employs TRBV9 and TRBJ2-7; D may be TRBD1 (5 bases). The CDR3 runs to 14 residues. The germline V gene has CDR1 SGDLS and CDR2 YYNGEE. V lost 3 bases and J 7 bases, leaving 17 bases between the germline ends. The CDR3 DNA is TGTGCCAGCAGCGAGGGGCCCGACGTGGGAGAGCAGTACTTC. It yields the protein CASSEGPDVGEQYF.

The rearrangement links TRBV9 to TRBJ2-5; 8 nucleotides align to TRBD2. With 4 bases clipped from V and 5 bases from J, the junction kept 10 bases outside the gene matches. Germline values: CDR1 SGDLS, CDR2 YYNGEE. This CDR3 has 15 residues. CDR3 in DNA: TGTGCCAGCAGCCCTCTGAGCGGGGGAGGGGAGACCCAGTACTTC. Translated: CASSPLSGGGETQYF. The complete variable domain, with remaining parts taken from reference TRBV9 and TRBJ2-5, reads DSGVTQTPKHLITATGQRVTLRCSPRSGDLSVYWYQQSLDQGLQFLIQYYNGEERAKGNILERFSAQQFPDLHSELNLSSLELGDSALYFCASSPLSGGGETQYFGPGTRLLVL.

V gene TRBV28 combines with J gene TRBJ2-6; 7 positions match TRBD2. Looked up from germline, CDR1 is MDHEN and CDR2 is SYDVKM. The CDR3 sequence is 15 residues long. Trimming cost V 8 bases and J 4 bases; bases outside gene matches: 8. The CDR3 is CASGGGLAGANVLTF. The CDR3 DNA is TGTGCCAGCGGGGGGGGATTGGCCGGGGCCAACGTCCTGACTTTC. The full variable domain, completed using reference TRBV28 and TRBJ2-6, is DVKVTQSSRYLVKRTGEKVFLECVQDMDHENMFWYRQDPGLGLRLIYFSYDVKMKEKGDIPEGYSVSREKKERFSLILESASTNQTSMYLCASGGGLAGANVLTFGAGSRLTVL.

V and J are TRBV5-4 and TRBJ2-1; 12 nucleotides line up with TRBD2. CDR3 length: 17 amino acids. J gave up 6 bases and V 0 bases, and 7 bases lay outside the gene matches. CDR1 and CDR2 (germline): SGHNT, YYREEE (reference sequence). Here the CDR3 reads CASSLVTSGRYVNEQFF. The CDR3 DNA is TGTGCCAGCAGCTTGGTTACTAGCGGGAGGTATGTCAATGAGCAGTTCTTC.

This clone has a handful of counts. The V gene is TRBV5-4, the J gene TRBJ2-1; D is unresolved. Trimming took 0 bases from V and 4 from J, leaving 8 bases between them. This CDR3 has 14 amino acids. Per the germline V gene, CDR1 is SGHNT and CDR2 is YYREEE (reference sequence). DNA of the CDR3: TGTGCCAGCAGCTTGGCAGGCCTATACAATGAGCAGTTCTTC. Protein sequence: CASSLAGLYNEQFF.

In the case of this clone: Different DNA sequences within this sample yield the same CDR3. The chain joins TRBV7-2 to TRBJ2-7; 13 positions agree with TRBD2. V lost 5 bases, J lost 6 bases, and 7 bases stayed unmatched. Looked up from germline, CDR1 is SGHTA and CDR2 is FQGNSA. The CDR3 runs to 15 residues. The CDR3 coding sequence is TGTGCCAGCAGCCCTCAACTAGCGGGGGGGGGCGAGCAGTACTTC. Amino acid sequence: CASSPQLAGGGEQYF.

The rearrangement joins TRBV4-1 to TRBJ2-7; D is possibly TRBD2 (7 bases). Germline V CDR1 and CDR2: MGHRA, YSYEKL. The CDR3 consists of 16 residues. Trimming left V 2 bases short and J 7 bases short, with 21 bases between. The CDR3 protein is CASSQRGGPPRGEQYF. The CDR3 region has the DNA TGCGCCAGCAGCCAAAGGGGGGGGCCGCCCCGCGGGGAGCAGTACTTC.

The chain carries TRBV28 and TRBJ1-4; D gene unclear. CDR3 length equals 15 residues. V was shortened by 3 bases and J by 5 bases, with 13 bases between the two germline ends. Per germline, CDR1 MDHEN and CDR2 SYDVKM. CDR3 residues: CASSFGGGLNEKLFF. The CDR3 DNA sequence: TGTGCCAGCAGTTTTGGCGGTGGGTTAAATGAAAAACTGTTTTTT.

The chain uses TRBV28 and TRBJ1-2; 8 nucleotides match TRBD1. Trimming at V came to 2 bases and at J to 10 bases, leaving 3 bases not matched to a gene. The germline CDR1 and CDR2 sequences are MDHEN and SYDVKM. CDR3 length: 12 amino acids. The CDR3 is CASSLRTGYYTF. The DNA of the CDR3 is TGTGCCAGCAGTTTAAGGACAGGGTACTACACCTTC.

The chain couples TRBV5-6 to TRBJ2-3; the D gene is possibly TRBD1 (6 bases). V was cut by 4 bases and J by 3 bases, with 9 bases left in between. The CDR3 covers 13 residues. The germline gives CDR1 SGHDT, CDR2 YYEEEE. CDR3 residues: CASSRRGTDTQYF. For the CDR3, the DNA is TGTGCCAGCAGCCGAAGGGGGACAGATACGCAGTATTTT.

V usage is TRBV6-1 and J usage is TRBJ2-2; a weak D match, TRBD1 (5 bases). Germline V gene sequence: CDR1 MNHNS, CDR2 SASEGT. The CDR3 extends over 14 amino acids. The germline V and J ends were trimmed by 2 bases and 3 bases, with 7 bases remaining between them. For the CDR3, the DNA is TGTGCCAGCAGTGAACTAGGGGACACCGGGGAGCTGTTTTTT. Protein product: CASSELGDTGELFF.

The rearrangement uses TRBV14 and TRBJ1-1, with 10 bases fitting TRBD1. This CDR3 spans 15 amino acids. The V and J ends lost 5 bases and 0 bases, in that order; junction bases with no gene match: 3. Germline loops: CDR1 SGHDN, CDR2 FVKESK. The CDR3 region has the DNA TGTGCCAGCAGCGTGGGACAGGGGATGAACACTGAAGCTTTCTTT. Amino acids: CASSVGQGMNTEAFF. The full variable domain, completed using reference TRBV14 and TRBJ1-1, is EAGVTQFPSHSVIEKGQTVTLRCDPISGHDNLYWYRRVMGKEIKFLLHFVKESKQDESGMPNNRFLAERTGGTYSTLKVQPAELEDSGVYFCASSVGQGMNTEAFFGQGTRLTVV.

On this clone itself: Germline and junction disagree at one end, which may indicate a read error. The chain recombines TRBV11-3 with TRBJ2-5, with D maybe TRBD2 (5 bases). The CDR3 has 12 amino acids. Germline V lookup: CDR1 SGHNT, CDR2 YENEEA. The chain's CDR3 is CASSSSDYQLNF. The CDR3 DNA follows: TGTGCCAGCAGCTCATCCGACTACCAACTTAACTTC.

This chain uses TRBV6-1 with TRBJ2-5, with 12 bases aligning to TRBD2. J lost 4 bases, V lost 2 bases, and 2 bases had no gene match. The CDR3 loop spans 15 amino acids. Germline CDR1 MNHNS, CDR2 SASEGT. DNA of the CDR3: TGTGCCAGCAGTGAACTAGCGGGAGGGCCAGAGACCCAGTACTTC. This codes for CASSELAGGPETQYF.

The chain combines TRBV7-9 with TRBJ1-4, with a possible D match to TRBD1 (5 bases). Trimming shortened V by 10 bases and J by 8 bases, and 17 bases separated the two germline ends. CDR3 length: 13 residues. Germline V gene data show CDR1 as SEHNR and CDR2 as FQNEAQ (reference sequence). The CDR3 is CATSPGGREKLFF. DNA for the CDR3: TGTGCCACCTCCCCGGGGGGGAGGGAAAAACTGTTTTTT.

This chain uses TRBV6-5 with TRBJ1-1; the match to TRBD1 covers 7 bases. Germline V gene sequence: CDR1 MNHEY, CDR2 SVGAGI. With 8 bases clipped from V and 3 bases from J, the junction kept 3 bases outside the gene matches. There are 12 residues in the CDR3. The CDR3 DNA sequence: TGTGCCAGCCACAGGGGAGACACTGAAGCTTTCTTT. Residues: CASHRGDTEAFF.

V is TRBV5-1 and J is TRBJ2-1; the match to TRBD2 covers 10 bases. The CDR3 length is 14 residues. The ends lost 4 bases at V and 7 bases at J; junction bases unmatched: 5. Germline V gene lookup returns CDR1 SGHRS and CDR2 YFSETQ. CDR3 region: CASSPGTSANEQFF. The CDR3 DNA reads TGCGCCAGCAGCCCCGGGACTAGCGCGAATGAGCAGTTCTTC.

The chain employs TRBV6-1 and TRBJ2-2, with 11 positions matching TRBD1. This CDR3 spans 16 amino acids. The J segment lost 6 bases and the V segment lost 1 base, leaving 4 bases of the junction unmatched. Germline lookup yields CDR1 MNHNS and CDR2 SASEGT. The DNA for the CDR3 is TGTGCCAGCAGTGAAGGTTTGGGACAGGGGGCCGGGGAGCTGTTTTTT. As protein: CASSEGLGQGAGELFF.

This chain links TRBV9 with TRBJ2-1; 9 bases are shared with TRBD2. This CDR3 is built from 15 residues. Trimming took 3 bases from V and 5 from J; bases not matched to a gene: 6. The V gene's germline CDR1 is SGDLS and CDR2 YYNGEE. CDR3 region: CASSATSGSDNEQFF. CDR3 nucleotide sequence: TGTGCCAGCAGCGCAACTAGCGGGTCAGACAATGAGCAGTTCTTC. The variable domain in full, with the rest retrieved from reference TRBV9 and TRBJ2-1, is DSGVTQTPKHLITATGQRVTLRCSPRSGDLSVYWYQQSLDQGLQFLIQYYNGEERAKGNILERFSAQQFPDLHSELNLSSLELGDSALYFCASSATSGSDNEQFFGPGTRLTVL.

The CDR3 spells CASSLGEYQPQHF. CDR3 sequence (DNA): TGTGCCAGCAGCTTAGGGGAGTATCAGCCCCAGCATTTT. This sequence joins TRBV7-9 and TRBJ1-5; D is undetermined. The CDR3 sequence is 13 residues long. Germline CDR1 and CDR2: SEHNR and FQNEAQ (reference sequence). Deletions cut 1 base from V and 5 bases from J, with 6 bases between.

CDR3 in amino acids: CAWRPDRGNYGYTF. CDR3 DNA sequence: TGTGCCTGGAGGCCGGACAGGGGGAACTATGGCTACACCTTC. The chain has TRBV30 and TRBJ1-2; TRBD1 aligns across 10 bases. Germline CDR1 GTSNPN, CDR2 SVGIG (reference sequence). V lost 3 bases and J lost 2; bases outside the gene matches: 3. This CDR3 has 14 amino acids.

The chain links TRBV7-8 to TRBJ2-3; TRBD2 matches at 10 bases. CDR1 and CDR2 from the germline V gene are SGHVS and FQNEAQ. The CDR3 runs 15 residues. The V and J ends lost 4 bases and 6 bases, in that order; junction bases with no gene match: 7. In DNA form, the CDR3 reads TGTGCCAGCAGCTCAAAGCGGGGGGGCCCCGATACGCAGTATTTT. Translation gives CASSSKRGGPDTQYF.

The chain combines TRBV6-4 with TRBJ1-6, with a possible D match to TRBD1 (6 bases). V gave up 6 bases and J gave up 6 bases, with 18 bases separating them. CDR3 length equals 16 residues. Germline assignment: CDR1 MRHNA and CDR2 SNTAGT. The CDR3 DNA follows: TGTGCCAGCAGCCGGACAGTTATCGGTCCTAATTCACCCCTCCACTTT. Translating gives CASSRTVIGPNSPLHF.